This T cell receptor (beta chain) came from a study of shared clonotypes between healthy human individuals. About the research overall: The cohort had a couple of women and a few men, ages 18 to 49.

This table comes from immunoSEQ multiplex PCR, and its TCRdb copy is limited to in-frame clones, with some not included. The data show a few million clones, with more than 85% seen just once and under 0.45% held by the top ten. The CDR3 extends over 14 amino acids. Trimming left V 6 bases short and J 1 base short, with 12 bases between. Germline V gene data show CDR1 as SEHNR and CDR2 as FQNEAQ (reference sequence). The sequenced sample was naive CD4+ T cells from PBMCs. Subset meaning: CD45RA+ positively selected. The chain carries TRBV7-9 and TRBJ1-1; D not resolved. The receptor was isolated from a man aged 18 to 30 in good health. Some clones in this sample may be carry-over from other donors' samples. CDR3 protein: CASRSLDRNTEAFF. The CDR3 DNA is TGTGCCAGCAGGAGCTTGGACCGGAACACTGAAGCTTTCTTT. Looking up the rest from reference TRBV7-9 and TRBJ1-1 gives the full variable domain: DTGVSQNPRHKITKRGQNVTFRCDPISEHNRLYWYRQTLGQGPEFLTYFQNEAQLEKSRLLSDRFSAERPKGSFSTLEIQRTEQGDSAMYLCASRSLDRNTEAFFGQGTRLTVV.